Following are 7 T cell receptor beta chains from one sample sequenced in a study of CD8+ T cells in alopecia areata. Following RNA extraction, reverse transcription yielded cDNA that acted as the sequencing template. Profiled with immunoSEQ multiplex PCR; TCRdb holds only in-frame clones, not every one. The repertoire holds 50,000 to 70,000 clones, with 44% as singletons. The sequenced sample was NKG2D-low CD8+ T cells sorted from blood. These TCRs come from a human donor with alopecia areata.

There are a few counts of this clone. V and J are TRBV7-9 and TRBJ1-2; tentative D call: TRBD1 (5 bases). Germline CDR1 is SEHNR and CDR2 is FQNEAQ (reference sequence). This CDR3 has 14 amino acids. Between the trimmed V and J ends, which lost 5 bases and 6 bases, there was a span of 16 bases. This CDR3 is CASSPKDIRDGYTF. CDR3 DNA sequence: TGTGCCAGCAGCCCTAAGGACATCAGGGATGGCTACACCTTC.

The chain employs TRBV7-9 and TRBJ2-7, with no clear D. The CDR3 extends over 12 amino acids. V lost 1 base, J lost 10 bases, and 11 bases lay in between. Germline loops: CDR1 SEHNR, CDR2 FQNEAQ (reference sequence). CDR3 in DNA: TGTGCCAGCAGCTTAGACCGGTTGGAACAGTACTTC. Translated: CASSLDRLEQYF. Complete variable domain (other parts from reference TRBV7-9 and TRBJ2-7): DTGVSQNPRHKITKRGQNVTFRCDPISEHNRLYWYRQTLGQGPEFLTYFQNEAQLEKSRLLSDRFSAERPKGSFSTLEIQRTEQGDSAMYLCASSLDRLEQYFGPGTRLTVT.

The chain employs TRBV5-4 and TRBJ2-7; D unclear. CDR1 is SGHNT and CDR2 is YYREEE in the germline V gene (reference sequence). The CDR3 runs 16 residues. Trimming cost V 4 bases and J 3 bases, with 20 bases left between them. CDR3 amino acids: CASSPDSGSSFYEQYF. The CDR3 DNA follows: TGTGCCAGCAGCCCAGACTCCGGGTCCAGTTTCTACGAGCAGTACTTC. The entire variable domain, with the rest obtained from reference TRBV5-4 and TRBJ2-7, is as follows: ETGVTQSPTHLIKTRGQQVTLRCSSQSGHNTVSWYQQALGQGPQFIFQYYREEENGRGNFPPRFSGLQFPNYSSELNVNALELDDSALYLCASSPDSGSSFYEQYFGPGTRLTVT.

V usage is TRBV30 and J usage is TRBJ1-2; 7 bases align to TRBD1. After removal of 0 bases from V and 7 bases from J, the junction contained 5 bases not matched to a gene. Germline V gene lookup returns CDR1 GTSNPN and CDR2 SVGIG (reference sequence). CDR3 length: 13 amino acids. This CDR3 reads CAWSVRDSSGYTF. For the CDR3, the DNA is TGTGCCTGGAGTGTAAGGGACAGCAGTGGCTACACCTTC.

V is TRBV25-1 and J is TRBJ2-3; tentative D call: TRBD1 (6 bases). The CDR3 runs to 14 residues. From germline, CDR1 is MGHDK and CDR2 SYGVNS. The V and J ends lost 6 bases and 2 bases respectively, with 12 bases between them. The chain's CDR3 is CASSRGPFTDTQYF. CDR3 DNA sequence: TGTGCCAGCAGCAGGGGCCCGTTCACAGATACGCAGTATTTT.

This clone was counted a few times. This chain links TRBV2 with TRBJ1-4; no reliable D call. Trimming stripped 2 bases from V and 8 bases from J, with 12 bases between. Germline V CDR1 and CDR2: SNHLY, FYNNEI. The CDR3 is made up of 14 amino acids. The CDR3 loop is CASSEQQFGEKLFF. The CDR3 coding sequence is TGTGCCAGCAGTGAACAACAGTTTGGAGAAAAACTGTTTTTT.

The chain uses TRBV6-6 and TRBJ2-3, with TRBD1 identical over 7 bases. There are 15 residues in the CDR3. V gave up 5 bases and J gave up 2 bases; unmatched junction bases: 7. In germline, CDR1 is MNHNY, CDR2 SVGAGI (reference sequence). CDR3 sequence: CASSNDRATTDTQYF. In DNA, the CDR3 is TGTGCCAGCAGTAACGACAGGGCTACCACAGATACGCAGTATTTT.